The 10 T cell receptor beta chains presented below share a single source sample, sequenced in a study of shared clonotypes between healthy human individuals. The protocol was immunoSEQ multiplex PCR, while the TCRdb copy is restricted to in-frame clones and leaves out a portion. The profile covers over 950,000 clones, with 60% to 85% appearing a single time and roughly 0.83% taken by the ten largest. Sequenced input: memory CD4+ T cells from PBMCs. The subset here: CD45RA-negative fraction. The receptors originated from a man aged 18 to 30 in good health. Some clones in this sample may be carry-over from other donors' samples.

This clone was counted only a few times. The chain is built from TRBV14 and TRBJ1-1, with a weak D call TRBD1 (5 bases). This CDR3 comprises 12 residues. Trimming shortened V by 3 bases and J by 10 bases, and 12 bases separated the two germline ends. Germline values: CDR1 SGHDN, CDR2 FVKESK. CDR3: CASSQGRQRAFF. For the CDR3, the DNA is TGTGCCAGCAGCCAGGGGAGACAGAGAGCTTTCTTT.

This sequence joins TRBV30 and TRBJ2-1; TRBD2 agrees at 8 bases. The length of the CDR3 is 14 residues. CDR1 and CDR2 from the germline V gene are GTSNPN and SVGIG (reference sequence). J was trimmed by 0 bases and V by 5 bases; bases with no gene match: 3. The CDR3 sequence: CAWLRGDSYNEQFF. The CDR3 nucleotides read TGTGCCTGGTTGCGGGGGGACTCCTACAATGAGCAGTTCTTC.

This chain joins TRBV25-1 and TRBJ2-5; 7 nucleotides match TRBD1. V gave up 3 bases and J gave up 2 bases; unmatched junction bases: 6. There are 15 residues in the CDR3. Per germline, CDR1 MGHDK and CDR2 SYGVNS. This chain's CDR3 is CASSDRTGTQETQYF. For the CDR3, the DNA is TGTGCCAGCAGTGATCGGACAGGAACGCAAGAGACCCAGTACTTC.

The J gene is TRBJ2-2, the V gene TRBV9; weak D call: TRBD2 (5 bases). V was cut by 3 bases and J by 6 bases, with 15 bases left in between. This CDR3 is 15 amino acids long. The germline V gene has CDR1 SGDLS and CDR2 YYNGEE. The CDR3 loop is CASSGRQLDPGELFF. The DNA of the CDR3 is TGTGCCAGCAGCGGTCGCCAACTAGATCCCGGGGAGCTGTTTTTT.

The V call is TRBV27, the J call TRBJ1-2; D gene uncertain. V was clipped by 0 bases and J by 4 bases, with 6 bases between them. This CDR3 comprises 13 residues. Germline values: CDR1 MNHEY, CDR2 SMNVEV (reference sequence). The CDR3 region has the DNA TGTGCCAGCAGTTTATCTGGCGTCTATGGCTACACCTTC. Encoded protein: CASSLSGVYGYTF.

V gene TRBV11-1 combines with J gene TRBJ2-7; 9 nucleotides align to TRBD2. Per germline, CDR1 SGHAT and CDR2 FQDESV (reference sequence). The CDR3 totals 15 residues. Germline trimming cut 2 bases from V and 4 bases from J; bases unmatched to any gene: 6. This CDR3 reads CASSLYRSGRYEQYF. The CDR3 bases are TGTGCCAGCAGCTTATATCGTAGCGGGAGATACGAGCAGTACTTC.

The genes are TRBV6-5 and TRBJ2-7, with a tentative D call TRBD1 (5 bases). This CDR3 spans 15 amino acids. Germline CDR1 reads MNHEY; CDR2 reads SVGAGI. V dropped 0 bases and J dropped 6 bases, with 15 bases sitting between them. The CDR3, as DNA: TGTGCCAGCAGTTACTCCCTGGGGCCTGGCGGCGAGCAGTACTTC. Its translation: CASSYSLGPGGEQYF.

The chain uses TRBV11-2 and TRBJ1-2, with TRBD1 matching over 7 bases. Losses at the gene ends were 6 bases for V and 1 base for J; bases not matched to a gene: 5. The CDR3 is 14 amino acids. Germline CDR1 reads SGHAT; CDR2 reads FQNNGV. The CDR3 sequence is CASSPTGINYGYTF. The CDR3 coding sequence is TGTGCCAGCAGTCCGACAGGGATTAACTATGGCTACACCTTC.

In its sample, this clone was seen a few times. The chain is built from TRBV9 and TRBJ1-3; D remains ambiguous. Trimming shortened V by 3 bases and J by 8 bases, and 12 bases separated the two germline ends. The CDR3 loop spans 13 amino acids. The V gene's germline CDR1 is SGDLS and CDR2 YYNGEE. The chain's CDR3 is CASSEEGRDTIYF. The CDR3 DNA sequence: TGTGCCAGCAGCGAGGAGGGCCGGGACACCATATATTTT.

The V gene is TRBV9, the J gene TRBJ1-2; 9 positions match TRBD1. CDR3 length equals 13 residues. V gave up 7 bases and J gave up 8 bases; unmatched junction bases: 9. Germline V gives CDR1 SGDLS, CDR2 YYNGEE. This CDR3 reads CASGVGQGLGYTF. CDR3 nucleotides: TGTGCCAGCGGAGTGGGACAGGGCTTGGGCTACACCTTC.